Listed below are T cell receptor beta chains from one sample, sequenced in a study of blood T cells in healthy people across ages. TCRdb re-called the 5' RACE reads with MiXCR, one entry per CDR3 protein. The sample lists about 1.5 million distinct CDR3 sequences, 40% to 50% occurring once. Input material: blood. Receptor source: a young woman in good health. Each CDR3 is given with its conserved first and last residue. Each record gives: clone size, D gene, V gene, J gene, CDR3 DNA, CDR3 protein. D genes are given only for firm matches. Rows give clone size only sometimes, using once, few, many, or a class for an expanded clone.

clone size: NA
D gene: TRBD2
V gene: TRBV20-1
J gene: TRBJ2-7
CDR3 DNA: TGCAGTGCTAGAGATCGCGGGAGGGCCTCCGAGCAGTACTTC
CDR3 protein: CSARDRGRASEQYF

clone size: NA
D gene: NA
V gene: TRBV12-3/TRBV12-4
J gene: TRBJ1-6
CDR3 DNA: TGTGCCAGCAGTCTAGCGGGCCCCTGGGTCCTCCACTTT
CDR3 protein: CASSLAGPWVLHF

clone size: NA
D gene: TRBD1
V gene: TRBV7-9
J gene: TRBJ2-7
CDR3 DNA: TGTGCCAGCAGCTTACAGGACAGGGGGCCCCCCTACGAGCAGTACTTC
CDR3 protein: CASSLQDRGPPYEQYF

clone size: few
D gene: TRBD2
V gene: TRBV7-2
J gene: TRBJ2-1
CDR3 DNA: TGTGCCAGCAGCGTTAGCGGGACCACCTACAATGAGCAGTTCTTC
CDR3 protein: CASSVSGTTYNEQFF

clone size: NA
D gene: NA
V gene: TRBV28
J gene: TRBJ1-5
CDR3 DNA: TGTGCCAGCAGCCCTTTAGGGACGGCGTATAGCAATCAGCCCCAGCATTTT
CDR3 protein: CASSPLGTAYSNQPQHF

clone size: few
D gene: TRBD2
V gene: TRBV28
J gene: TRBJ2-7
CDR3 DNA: TGTGCCAGCAGTAACCGTGGACTAGCGGGGGAGTACTTC
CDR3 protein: CASSNRGLAGEYF

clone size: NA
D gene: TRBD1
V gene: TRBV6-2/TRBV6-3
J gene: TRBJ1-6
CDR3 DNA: TGTGCCAGCAGTTACTCGTCGTTGCAGGGGGCGAAGAATTCACCCCTCCACTTT
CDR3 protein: CASSYSSLQGAKNSPLHF

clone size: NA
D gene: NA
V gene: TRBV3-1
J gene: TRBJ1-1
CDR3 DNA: TGTGCCAGCAGCCAAGGGGCCCGGGGCACTGAAGCTTTCTTT
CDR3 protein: CASSQGARGTEAFF

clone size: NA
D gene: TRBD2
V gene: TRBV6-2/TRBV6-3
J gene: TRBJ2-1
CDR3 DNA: TGTGCCAGCAGTTCCATACCAAGACTAGCGGGAGGAAATGAGCAGTTCTTC
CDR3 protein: CASSSIPRLAGGNEQFF

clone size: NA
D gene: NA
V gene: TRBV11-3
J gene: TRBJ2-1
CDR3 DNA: TGTGCCAGCAGCTTAGTGCGCGGCTCGGATGAGCAGTTCTTC
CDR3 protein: CASSLVRGSDEQFF

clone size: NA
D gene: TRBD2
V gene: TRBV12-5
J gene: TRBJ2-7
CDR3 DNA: TGTGCTAGTGGTGCCCTCAGCGGGAGGGCCTACGAGCAGTACTTC
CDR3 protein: CASGALSGRAYEQYF

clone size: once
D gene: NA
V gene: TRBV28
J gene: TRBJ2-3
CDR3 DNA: TGTGCCAGCAGTACATACAGGCCCTCTAGCACAGGTACGCAGTATTTT
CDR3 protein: CASSTYRPSSTGTQYF

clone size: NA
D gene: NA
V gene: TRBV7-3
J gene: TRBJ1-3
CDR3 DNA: TGTGCCAGCAGCCCATGGGGCGGCAGCTCTGGAAACACCATATATTTT
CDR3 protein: CASSPWGGSSGNTIYF

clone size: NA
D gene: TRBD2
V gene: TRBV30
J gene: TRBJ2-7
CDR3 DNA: TGTGCCTGGAGCTCGCCGGGGGGGAGCTCCTACGAGCAGTACTTC
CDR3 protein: CAWSSPGGSSYEQYF

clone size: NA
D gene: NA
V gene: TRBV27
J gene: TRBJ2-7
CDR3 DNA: TGTGCCAGCCAGGACAGCGGGTACCTCTACGAGCAGTACTTC
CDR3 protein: CASQDSGYLYEQYF

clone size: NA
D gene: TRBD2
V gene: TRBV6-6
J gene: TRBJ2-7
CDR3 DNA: TGTGCCCGCAGTCTAAGCGGGGCTAACGAGCAGTACTTC
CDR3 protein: CARSLSGANEQYF

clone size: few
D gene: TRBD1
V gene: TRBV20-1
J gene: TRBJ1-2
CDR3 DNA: TGCAGTGCTGGACAGGGGCGGGGGTATGGCTACACCTTC
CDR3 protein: CSAGQGRGYGYTF

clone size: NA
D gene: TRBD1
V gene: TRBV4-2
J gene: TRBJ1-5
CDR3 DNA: TGTGCCAGCAGCCAGGGCGACAGGGACGGCCAGCCCCAGCATTTT
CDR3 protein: CASSQGDRDGQPQHF

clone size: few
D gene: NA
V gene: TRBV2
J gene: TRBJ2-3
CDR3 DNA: TGTGCCAGCAGTCCTTTGTCCCGCACAGATACGCAGTATTTT
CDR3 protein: CASSPLSRTDTQYF

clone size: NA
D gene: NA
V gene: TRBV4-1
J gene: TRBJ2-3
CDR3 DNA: TGCGCCAGCAGCCAGAGTGCGGCCACAGATACGCAGTATTTT
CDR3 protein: CASSQSAATDTQYF

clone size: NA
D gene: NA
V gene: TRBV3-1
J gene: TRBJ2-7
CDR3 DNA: TGTGCCAGCAGCCAAGATCTTAGGGGAACCTACGAGCAGTACTTC
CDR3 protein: CASSQDLRGTYEQYF

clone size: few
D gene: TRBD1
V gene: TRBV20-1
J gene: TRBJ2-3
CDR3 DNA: TGCAGTGCTAGAGATCTGACGGGACAGGGGTTTTCAGATACGCAGTATTTT
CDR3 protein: CSARDLTGQGFSDTQYF

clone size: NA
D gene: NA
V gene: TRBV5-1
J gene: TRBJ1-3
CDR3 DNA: TGCGCCAGCAGCTCCCTCCCCGTGAGGGACTCTGGAAACACCATATATTTT
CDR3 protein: CASSSLPVRDSGNTIYF

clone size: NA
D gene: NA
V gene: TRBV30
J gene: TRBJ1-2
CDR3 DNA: TGTGCCTGGAGCCACAGCTATGGCTACACCTTC
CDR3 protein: CAWSHSYGYTF

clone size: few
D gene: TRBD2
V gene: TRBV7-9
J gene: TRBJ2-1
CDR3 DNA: TGTGCCAGCAGCCCCCTGATGACTAGCGGGAAGGATGAGCAGTTCTTC
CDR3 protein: CASSPLMTSGKDEQFF

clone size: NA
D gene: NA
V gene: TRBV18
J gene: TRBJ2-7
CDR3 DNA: TGTGCCAGCTCACCAATAGAGCGCGGGAATTCCTACAATGAGCAGTACTTC
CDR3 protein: CASSPIERGNSYNEQYF

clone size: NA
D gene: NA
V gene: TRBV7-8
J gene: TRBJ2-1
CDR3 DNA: TGTGCCAGCCGAGTTTCGAGCAATGAGCAGTTCTTC
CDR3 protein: CASRVSSNEQFF

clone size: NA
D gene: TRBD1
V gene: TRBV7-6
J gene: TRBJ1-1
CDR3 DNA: TGTGCCAGCAGCTTACCCCCCGGGACAGGGAACACTGAAGCTTTCTTT
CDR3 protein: CASSLPPGTGNTEAFF

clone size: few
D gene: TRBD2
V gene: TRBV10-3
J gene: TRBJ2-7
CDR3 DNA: TGTGCCATCAGGGCTAGCGGGGGCCGGGCCTCCTACGAGCAGTACTTC
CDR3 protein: CAIRASGGRASYEQYF

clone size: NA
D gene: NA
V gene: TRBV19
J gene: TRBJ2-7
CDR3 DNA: TGTGCCAGTAGTATATCTGGCCAAGGGATATACGAGCAGTACTTC
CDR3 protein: CASSISGQGIYEQYF

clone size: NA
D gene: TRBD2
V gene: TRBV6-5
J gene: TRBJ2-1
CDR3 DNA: TGTGCCAGCAGCAGGGGGACTAGCGGGAACCCTGAGCAGTTCTTC
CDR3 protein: CASSRGTSGNPEQFF

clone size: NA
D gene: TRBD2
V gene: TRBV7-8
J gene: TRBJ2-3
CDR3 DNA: TGTGCCAGCAGCTTTGCCGGACTAGCGGGGACAGATACGCAGTATTTT
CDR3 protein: CASSFAGLAGTDTQYF

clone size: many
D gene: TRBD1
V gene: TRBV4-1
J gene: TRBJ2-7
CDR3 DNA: TGCGCCAGCAGCCAAGCCGACAGGGGTAGCTACGAGCAGTACTTC
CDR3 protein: CASSQADRGSYEQYF

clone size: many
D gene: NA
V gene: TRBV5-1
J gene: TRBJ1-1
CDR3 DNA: TGTGCCAGCAGCCAAGGCGGCCAGAACACTGAAGCTTTCTTT
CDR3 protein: CASSQGGQNTEAFF

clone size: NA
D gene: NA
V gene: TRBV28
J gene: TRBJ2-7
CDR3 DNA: TGTGCCAGCAACTTCAAACAGGGAGTAAGGTCCTACAATGAGCAGTACTTC
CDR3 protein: CASNFKQGVRSYNEQYF

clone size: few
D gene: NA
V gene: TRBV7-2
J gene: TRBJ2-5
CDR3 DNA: TGTGCCAGCAGCCCTAACAGGGTCCAAGAGACCCAGTACTTC
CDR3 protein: CASSPNRVQETQYF

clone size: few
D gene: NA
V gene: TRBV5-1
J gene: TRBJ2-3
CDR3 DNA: TGCGCCAGCAGCTTGGGGGGACTGCTTTCTAGCACAGATACGCAGTATTTT
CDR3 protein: CASSLGGLLSSTDTQYF

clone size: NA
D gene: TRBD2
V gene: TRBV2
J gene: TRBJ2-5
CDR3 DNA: TGTGCCAGCAAGAGGACTAGCGGATTCCAAGAGACCCAGTACTTC
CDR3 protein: CASKRTSGFQETQYF

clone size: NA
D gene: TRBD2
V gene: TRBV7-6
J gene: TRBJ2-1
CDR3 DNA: TGTGCCAGCAGCAGTAGCGGGGGGGCTCCGGGCGAGCAGTTCTTC
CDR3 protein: CASSSSGGAPGEQFF

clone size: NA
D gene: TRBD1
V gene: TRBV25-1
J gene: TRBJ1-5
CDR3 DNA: TGTGCCAGCAGTGGACCAGACAGGGGCTGGGAGGAACAGCCCCAGCATTTT
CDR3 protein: CASSGPDRGWEEQPQHF

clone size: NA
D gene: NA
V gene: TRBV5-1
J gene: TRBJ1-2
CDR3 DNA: TGCGCCAGCAGCTTGAGGACTGCTAATGGCTACACCTTC
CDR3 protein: CASSLRTANGYTF

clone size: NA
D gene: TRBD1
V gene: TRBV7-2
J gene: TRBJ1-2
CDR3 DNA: TGTGCCAGCAGGGTCCGGGACAGGGGCTTCGGTGGCTATGGCTACACCTTC
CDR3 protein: CASRVRDRGFGGYGYTF